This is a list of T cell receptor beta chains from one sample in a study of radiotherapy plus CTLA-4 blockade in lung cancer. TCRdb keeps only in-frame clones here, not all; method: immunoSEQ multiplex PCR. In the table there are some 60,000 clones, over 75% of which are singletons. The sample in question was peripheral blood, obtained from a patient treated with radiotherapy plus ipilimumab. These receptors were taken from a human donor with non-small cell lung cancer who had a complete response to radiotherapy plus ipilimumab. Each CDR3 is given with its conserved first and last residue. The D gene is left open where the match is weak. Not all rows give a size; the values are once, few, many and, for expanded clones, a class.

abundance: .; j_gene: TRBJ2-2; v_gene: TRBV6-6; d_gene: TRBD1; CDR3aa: CASSLKQGAGELFF; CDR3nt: TGTGCCAGCAGTCTTAAACAGGGGGCAGGGGAGCTGTTTTTT
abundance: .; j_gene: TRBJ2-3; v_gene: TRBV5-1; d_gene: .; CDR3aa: CASSLAGRFTDTQYF; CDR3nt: TGCGCCAGCAGCTTGGCGGGTCGCTTCACAGATACGCAGTATTTT
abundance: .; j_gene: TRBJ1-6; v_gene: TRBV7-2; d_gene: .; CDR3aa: CASKKSRTEYNSPLHF; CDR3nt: TGTGCCAGCAAAAAGTCCCGGACAGAGTATAATTCACCCCTCCACTTT
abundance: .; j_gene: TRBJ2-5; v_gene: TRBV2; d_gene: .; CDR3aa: CASSSDWQGETQYF; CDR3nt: TGTGCCAGCAGTTCAGATTGGCAGGGGGAGACCCAGTACTTC
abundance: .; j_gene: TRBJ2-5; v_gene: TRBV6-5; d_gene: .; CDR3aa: CASSYSSGTQYF; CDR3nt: TGTGCCAGCAGTTACTCGTCAGGGACCCAGTACTTC
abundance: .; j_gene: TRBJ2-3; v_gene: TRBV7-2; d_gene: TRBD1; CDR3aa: CASSRTGSDTQYF; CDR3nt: TGTGCCAGCAGCAGGACAGGTTCTGATACGCAGTATTTT
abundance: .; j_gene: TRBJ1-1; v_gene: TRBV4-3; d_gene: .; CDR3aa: CASSQEAGDTEAFF; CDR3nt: TGCGCCAGCAGCCAAGAGGCAGGGGATACTGAAGCTTTCTTT
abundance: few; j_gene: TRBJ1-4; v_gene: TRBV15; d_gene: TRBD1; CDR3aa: CATSGGQGIWEKLFF; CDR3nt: TGTGCCACCAGCGGAGGACAGGGCATTTGGGAAAAACTGTTTTTT
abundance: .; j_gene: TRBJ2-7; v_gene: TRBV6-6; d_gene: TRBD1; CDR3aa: CASSYSWTGVYEQYF; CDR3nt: TGTGCCAGCAGTTACTCGTGGACAGGGGTTTACGAGCAGTACTTC
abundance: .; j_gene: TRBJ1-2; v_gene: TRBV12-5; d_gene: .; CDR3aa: CASGFTGLDGYTF; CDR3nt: TGTGCTAGTGGTTTCACAGGGCTGGATGGCTACACCTTC
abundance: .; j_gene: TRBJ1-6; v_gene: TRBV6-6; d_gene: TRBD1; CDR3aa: CASSDDRGNSPLHF; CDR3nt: TGTGCCAGCAGCGACGACAGGGGGAATTCACCCCTCCACTTT